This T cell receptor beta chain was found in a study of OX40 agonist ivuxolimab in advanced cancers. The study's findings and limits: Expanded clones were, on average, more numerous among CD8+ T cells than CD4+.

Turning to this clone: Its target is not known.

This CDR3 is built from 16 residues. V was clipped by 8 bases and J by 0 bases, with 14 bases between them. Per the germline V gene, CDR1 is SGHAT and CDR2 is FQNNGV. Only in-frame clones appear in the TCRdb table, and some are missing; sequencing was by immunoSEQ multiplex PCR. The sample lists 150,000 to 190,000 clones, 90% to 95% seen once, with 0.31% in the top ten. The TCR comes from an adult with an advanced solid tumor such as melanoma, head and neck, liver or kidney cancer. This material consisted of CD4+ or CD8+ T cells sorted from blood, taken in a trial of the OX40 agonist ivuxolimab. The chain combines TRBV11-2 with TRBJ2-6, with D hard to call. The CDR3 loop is CASRKLHSSGANVLTF. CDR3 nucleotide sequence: TGTGCCAGCCGTAAGCTTCACAGCTCTGGGGCCAACGTCCTGACTTTC.